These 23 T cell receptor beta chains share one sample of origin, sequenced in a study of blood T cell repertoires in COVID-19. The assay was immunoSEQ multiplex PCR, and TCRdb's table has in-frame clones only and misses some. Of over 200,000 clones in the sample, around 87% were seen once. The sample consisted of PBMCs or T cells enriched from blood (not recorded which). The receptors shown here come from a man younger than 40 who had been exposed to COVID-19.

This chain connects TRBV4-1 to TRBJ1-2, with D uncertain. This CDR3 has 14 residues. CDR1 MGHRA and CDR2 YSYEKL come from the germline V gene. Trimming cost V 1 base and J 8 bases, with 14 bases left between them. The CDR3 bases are TGCGCCAGCAGCCAAGGGGTGAAGCGCGAGGGCTACACCTTC. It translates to CASSQGVKREGYTF.

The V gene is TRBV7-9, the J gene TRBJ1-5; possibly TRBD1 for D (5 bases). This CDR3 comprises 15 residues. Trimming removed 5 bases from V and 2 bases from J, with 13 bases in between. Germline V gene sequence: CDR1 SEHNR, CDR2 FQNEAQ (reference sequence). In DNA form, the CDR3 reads TGTGCCAGCAGCCCTCTGGGGCAGGGCAATCAGCCCCAGCATTTT. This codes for CASSPLGQGNQPQHF. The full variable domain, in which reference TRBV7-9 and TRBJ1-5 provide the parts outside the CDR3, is DTGVSQNPRHKITKRGQNVTFRCDPISEHNRLYWYRQTLGQGPEFLTYFQNEAQLEKSRLLSDRFSAERPKGSFSTLEIQRTEQGDSAMYLCASSPLGQGNQPQHFGDGTRLSIL.

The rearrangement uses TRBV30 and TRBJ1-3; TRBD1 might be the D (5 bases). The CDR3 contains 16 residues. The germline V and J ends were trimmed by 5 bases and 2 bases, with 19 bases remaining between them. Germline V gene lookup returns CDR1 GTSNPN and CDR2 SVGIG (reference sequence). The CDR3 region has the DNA TGTGCCTGGCTAAGTCCGGGACTACAAACTGGAAACACCATATATTTT. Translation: CAWLSPGLQTGNTIYF.

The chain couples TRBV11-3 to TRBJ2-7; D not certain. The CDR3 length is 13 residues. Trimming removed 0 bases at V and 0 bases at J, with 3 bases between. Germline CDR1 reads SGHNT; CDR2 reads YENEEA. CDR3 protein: CASSLEYSYEQYF. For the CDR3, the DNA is TGTGCCAGCAGCTTAGAATACTCCTACGAGCAGTACTTC.

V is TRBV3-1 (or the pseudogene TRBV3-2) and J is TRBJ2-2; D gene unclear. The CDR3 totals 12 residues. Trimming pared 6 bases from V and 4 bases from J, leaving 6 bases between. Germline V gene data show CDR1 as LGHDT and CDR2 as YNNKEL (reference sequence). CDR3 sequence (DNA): TGTGCCAGCAGTCTTAGCACCGGGGAGCTGTTTTTT. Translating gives CASSLSTGELFF.

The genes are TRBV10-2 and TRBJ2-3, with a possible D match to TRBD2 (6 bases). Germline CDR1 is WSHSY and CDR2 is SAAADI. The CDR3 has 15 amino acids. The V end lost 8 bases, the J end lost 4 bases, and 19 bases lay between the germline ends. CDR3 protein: CASPPAGGGSDTQYF. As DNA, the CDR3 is TGCGCCAGCCCGCCCGCAGGTGGGGGGTCAGATACGCAGTATTTT.

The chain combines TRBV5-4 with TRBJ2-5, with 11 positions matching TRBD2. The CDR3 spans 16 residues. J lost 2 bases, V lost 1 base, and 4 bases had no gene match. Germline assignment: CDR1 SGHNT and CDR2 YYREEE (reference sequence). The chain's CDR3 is CASSLSLAGGQETQYF. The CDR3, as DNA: TGTGCCAGCAGCTTGAGTTTAGCGGGGGGGCAAGAGACCCAGTACTTC.

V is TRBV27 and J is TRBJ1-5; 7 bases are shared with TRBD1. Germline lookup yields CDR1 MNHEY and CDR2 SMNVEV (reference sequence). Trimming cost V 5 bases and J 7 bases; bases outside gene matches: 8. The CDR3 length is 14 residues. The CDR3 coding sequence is TGTGCCAGCAGTATAGACAGGGTTCGGCAGCCCCAGCATTTT. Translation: CASSIDRVRQPQHF.

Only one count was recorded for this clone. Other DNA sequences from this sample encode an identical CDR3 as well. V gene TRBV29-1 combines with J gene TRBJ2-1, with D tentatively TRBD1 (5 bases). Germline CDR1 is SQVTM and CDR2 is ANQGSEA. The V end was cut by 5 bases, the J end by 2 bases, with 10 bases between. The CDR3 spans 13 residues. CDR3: CSVSGQTYNEQFF. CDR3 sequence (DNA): TGCAGCGTTTCAGGGCAGACCTACAATGAGCAGTTCTTC.

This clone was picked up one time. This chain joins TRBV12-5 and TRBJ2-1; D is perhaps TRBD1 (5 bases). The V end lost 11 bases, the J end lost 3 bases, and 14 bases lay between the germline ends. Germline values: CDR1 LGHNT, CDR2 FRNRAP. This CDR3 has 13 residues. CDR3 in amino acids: CAGSRQHYNEQFF. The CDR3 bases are TGTGCTGGATCTAGACAGCACTACAATGAGCAGTTCTTC.

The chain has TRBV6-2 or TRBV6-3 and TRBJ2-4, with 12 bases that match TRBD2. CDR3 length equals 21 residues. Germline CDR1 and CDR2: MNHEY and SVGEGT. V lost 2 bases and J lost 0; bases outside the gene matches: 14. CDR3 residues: CASSYHLTSGGSALAKNIQYF. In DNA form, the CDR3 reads TGTGCCAGCAGTTACCACCTGACTAGCGGGGGCTCGGCCTTAGCCAAAAACATTCAGTACTTC.

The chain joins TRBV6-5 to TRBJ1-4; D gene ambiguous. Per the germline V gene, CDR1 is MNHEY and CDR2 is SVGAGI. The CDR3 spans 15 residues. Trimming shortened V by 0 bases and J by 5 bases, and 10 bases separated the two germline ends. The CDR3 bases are TGTGCCAGCAGTTACTCGCGGCTTCCAAATGAAAAACTGTTTTTT. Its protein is CASSYSRLPNEKLFF.

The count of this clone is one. CDR3 protein: CASSKTLETQYF. In DNA, the CDR3 is TGTGCCAGCAGCAAGACTCTGGAGACCCAGTACTTC. The chain recombines TRBV7-6 with TRBJ2-5, with D hard to call. Germline V lookup: CDR1 SGHVS, CDR2 FNYEAQ. The CDR3 loop spans 12 amino acids. V gave up 5 bases and J gave up 5 bases, with 9 bases separating them.

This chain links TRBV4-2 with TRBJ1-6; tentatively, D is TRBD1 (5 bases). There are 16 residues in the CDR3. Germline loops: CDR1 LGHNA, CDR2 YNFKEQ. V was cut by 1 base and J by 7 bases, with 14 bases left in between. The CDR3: CASSQAPGLQNSPLHF. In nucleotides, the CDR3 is TGTGCCAGCAGCCAAGCCCCGGGACTGCAGAATTCACCCCTCCACTTT.

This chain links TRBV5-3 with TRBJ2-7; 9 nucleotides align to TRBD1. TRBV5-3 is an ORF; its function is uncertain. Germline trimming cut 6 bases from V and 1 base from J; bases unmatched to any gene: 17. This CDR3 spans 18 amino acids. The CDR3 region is CARILPGQGDSRSYEQYF. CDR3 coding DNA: TGTGCCAGAATTTTGCCGGGACAGGGCGACTCTCGGTCCTACGAGCAGTACTTC.

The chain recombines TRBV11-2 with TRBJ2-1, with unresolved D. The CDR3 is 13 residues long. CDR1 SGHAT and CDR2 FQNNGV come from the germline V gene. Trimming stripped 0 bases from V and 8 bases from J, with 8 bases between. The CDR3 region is CASSLDLGHEQFF. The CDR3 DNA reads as TGTGCCAGCAGCTTAGATCTTGGGCATGAGCAGTTCTTC.

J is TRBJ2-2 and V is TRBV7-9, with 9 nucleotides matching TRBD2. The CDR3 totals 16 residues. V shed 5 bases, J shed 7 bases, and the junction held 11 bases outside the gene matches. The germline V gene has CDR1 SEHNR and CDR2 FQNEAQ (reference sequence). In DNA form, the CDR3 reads TGTGCCAGCAGCGCCCGCGGGGGGGCCCGAATCGGGGAGCTGTTTTTT. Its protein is CASSARGGARIGELFF.

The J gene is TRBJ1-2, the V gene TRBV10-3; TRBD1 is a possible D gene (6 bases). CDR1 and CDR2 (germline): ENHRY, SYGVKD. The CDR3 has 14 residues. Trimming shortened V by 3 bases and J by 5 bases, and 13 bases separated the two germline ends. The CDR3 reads CAISETRTEYGYTF. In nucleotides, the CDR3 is TGTGCCATCAGTGAAACGAGGACAGAGTATGGCTACACCTTC.

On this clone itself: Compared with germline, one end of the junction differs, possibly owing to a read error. CDR3 protein: CASSGGRQSHF. The CDR3 nucleotides read TGTGCCAGCAGCGGAGGGAGGCAGAGCCACTTC. The rearrangement uses TRBV14 and TRBJ2-7, with D perhaps matching TRBD2 (6 bases). The CDR3 loop spans 11 amino acids. Looked up from germline, CDR1 is SGHDN and CDR2 is FVKESK.

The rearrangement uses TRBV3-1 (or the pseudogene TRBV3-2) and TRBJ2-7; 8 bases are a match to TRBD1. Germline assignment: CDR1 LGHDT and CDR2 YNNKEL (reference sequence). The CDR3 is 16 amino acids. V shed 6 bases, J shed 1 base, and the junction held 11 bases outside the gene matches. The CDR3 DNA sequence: TGTGCCAGCAGTCTCAGGGGGCCCATCTTGTCCTACGAGCAGTACTTC. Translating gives CASSLRGPILSYEQYF.

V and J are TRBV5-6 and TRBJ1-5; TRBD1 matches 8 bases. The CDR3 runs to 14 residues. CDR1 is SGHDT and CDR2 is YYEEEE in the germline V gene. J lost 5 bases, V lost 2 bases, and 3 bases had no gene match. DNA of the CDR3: TGTGCCAGCAGCTTTGGACAGGGTGATCAGCCCCAGCATTTT. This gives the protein CASSFGQGDQPQHF.

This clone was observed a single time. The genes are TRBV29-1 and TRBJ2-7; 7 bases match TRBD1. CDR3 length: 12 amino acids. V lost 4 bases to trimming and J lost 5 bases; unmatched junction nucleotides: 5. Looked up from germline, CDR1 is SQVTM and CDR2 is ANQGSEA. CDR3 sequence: CSVARQGHEQYF. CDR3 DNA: TGCAGCGTTGCCAGACAGGGCCACGAGCAGTACTTC.

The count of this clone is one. The CDR3 coding sequence is TGTGCCAGCAGCTTAGCGGGGGGGAAACATGAGCAGTTCTTC. Translated: CASSLAGGKHEQFF. The rearrangement uses TRBV5-6 and TRBJ2-1; TRBD2 aligns across 10 bases. Trimming removed 2 bases from V and 8 bases from J; junction bases left unmatched: 4. The germline V gene encodes CDR1 SGHDT and CDR2 YYEEEE. CDR3 length equals 14 residues.